The 29 T cell receptor beta chains reported below all come from one sample, sequenced in a study of CD8+ T cells in alopecia areata. In each case, RNA was isolated and then reverse transcribed into cDNA as the sequencing template. Measured with immunoSEQ multiplex PCR; TCRdb has only the in-frame clones, and not every one. The sample includes some 51,000 clones, 96% of them seen just once. This material consisted of CD8+ T cells sorted from blood, taken at week 0. The receptors were gathered from a human donor with alopecia areata.

The rearrangement links TRBV7-2 to TRBJ2-7; D gene uncertain. Germline V gene data show CDR1 as SGHTA and CDR2 as FQGNSA. V shed 5 bases and J shed 6 bases, with 14 bases lying between them. The CDR3 spans 13 residues. In DNA, the CDR3 is TGTGCCAGCAGCCCGGGTGCGAGTCCCGAGCAGTACTTC. It codes for CASSPGASPEQYF.

The chain links TRBV15 to TRBJ2-1; 8 bases match TRBD1. Germline CDR1 LNHNV, CDR2 YYDKDF (reference sequence). The trim removed 4 bases at V and 6 bases at J, leaving 8 bases unmatched. CDR3 size: 15 residues. CDR3 region: CATSTRQGAGNEQFF. Here the CDR3 DNA reads TGTGCCACCAGCACCCGTCAGGGGGCAGGCAATGAGCAGTTCTTC.

The rearrangement links TRBV6-5 to TRBJ1-1, with a tentative D call TRBD1 (6 bases). Trimming took 4 bases from V and 0 from J, leaving 9 bases between them. CDR3 size: 14 residues. The germline V gene encodes CDR1 MNHEY and CDR2 SVGAGI. The CDR3 spells CASSFPGVNTEAFF. The CDR3 DNA sequence: TGTGCCAGCAGTTTCCCAGGGGTGAACACTGAAGCTTTCTTT.

The V and J genes are TRBV5-4 and TRBJ2-5, with TRBD2 identical over 11 bases. Germline assignment: CDR1 SGHNT and CDR2 YYREEE (reference sequence). The CDR3 is 16 residues long. Unmatched junction bases numbered 6, after V lost 0 bases and J lost 5 bases. The CDR3 coding sequence is TGTGCCAGCAGCTTGGAAACTAGCGGGGGTACGGAGACCCAGTACTTC. Translated: CASSLETSGGTETQYF.

The CDR3, as DNA: TGCGCCAGCAGCTTCCTACGAGGGGGCAATGAGCAGTTCTTC. The encoded protein is CASSFLRGGNEQFF. The chain has TRBV5-1 and TRBJ2-1; D might be TRBD1 (6 bases). Trimming removed 2 bases from V and 6 bases from J, with 12 bases in between. This CDR3 is built from 14 residues. From germline, CDR1 is SGHRS and CDR2 YFSETQ. Based on the CDR3 plus reference TRBV5-1 and TRBJ2-1, the full variable domain is KAGVTQTPRYLIKTRGQQVTLSCSPISGHRSVSWYQQTPGQGLQFLFEYFSETQRNKGNFPGRFSGRQFSNSRSEMNVSTLELGDSALYLCASSFLRGGNEQFFGPGTRLTVL.

V gene TRBV7-6 combines with J gene TRBJ1-1; 7 bases fit TRBD1. The germline gives CDR1 SGHVS, CDR2 FNYEAQ. The CDR3 extends over 14 amino acids. The junction had 5 bases not matched to a gene; V was cut back by 7 bases and J by 0 bases. The CDR3 loop reads CASTLGTVNTEAFF. CDR3 in DNA: TGTGCCAGCACCCTTGGGACAGTGAACACTGAAGCTTTCTTT.

V usage is TRBV27 and J usage is TRBJ2-5; weak D call: TRBD2 (6 bases). Trimming removed 6 bases at V and 5 bases at J, with 16 bases between. Germline V gene sequence: CDR1 MNHEY, CDR2 SMNVEV (reference sequence). The CDR3 is made up of 14 amino acids. In nucleotides, the CDR3 is TGTGCCAGCAGAAAATTGGACTATGGGGAGACCCAGTACTTC. This encodes CASRKLDYGETQYF.

This chain uses TRBV9 with TRBJ2-7; 8 nucleotides align to TRBD1. The CDR3 is 15 amino acids. J was trimmed by 2 bases and V by 1 base; bases with no gene match: 5. Germline loops: CDR1 SGDLS, CDR2 YYNGEE. CDR3 sequence reads: CASSVSTGGTYEQYF. In DNA, the CDR3 is TGTGCCAGCAGCGTATCCACAGGGGGAACCTACGAGCAGTACTTC.

V usage is TRBV11-2 and J usage is TRBJ2-5; weak D call: TRBD2 (5 bases). CDR1 is SGHAT, CDR2 FQNNGV, per germline. The V and J ends lost 5 bases and 5 bases respectively, with 24 bases between them. The CDR3 spans 17 residues. The CDR3 loop is CASSPHPGLAFLETQYF. CDR3 DNA sequence: TGTGCCAGCAGCCCACACCCCGGACTGGCCTTCTTGGAGACCCAGTACTTC.

The chain uses TRBV7-6 and TRBJ1-1; D might be TRBD1 (5 bases). The germline V gene has CDR1 SGHVS and CDR2 FNYEAQ. Trimming took off 5 bases at V and 6 bases at J, with 10 bases between the two ends. This CDR3 is built from 12 residues. Here the CDR3 DNA reads TGTGCCAGCAGCCCAGGGAAGCCTGAAGCTTTCTTT. Its protein is CASSPGKPEAFF.

The chain combines TRBV11-1 with TRBJ2-7; 8 nucleotides agree with TRBD1. The CDR3 consists of 12 residues. The germline gives CDR1 SGHAT, CDR2 FQDESV (reference sequence). The junction had 2 bases not matched to a gene; V was cut back by 8 bases and J by 2 bases. Written as DNA, the CDR3 is TGTGCCAGCGGGACAGGAGCCTACGAGCAGTACTTC. The encoded protein is CASGTGAYEQYF.

V and J are TRBV27 and TRBJ2-1, with 8 bases lining up with TRBD2. The CDR3 is 15 residues long. Germline V gene data show CDR1 as MNHEY and CDR2 as SMNVEV (reference sequence). J gave up 10 bases and V 1 base, and 9 bases lay outside the gene matches. CDR3: CASSLWSGGVSEQFF. The CDR3 DNA reads as TGTGCCAGCAGTTTATGGTCCGGGGGGGTCTCGGAGCAGTTCTTC.

V and J are TRBV29-1 and TRBJ2-1, with D possibly being TRBD2 (5 bases). This CDR3 has 8 residues. Germline V CDR1 and CDR2: SQVTM, ANQGSEA. The CDR3 reads CMTGEQFF. In nucleotides, the CDR3 is TGCATGACGGGGGAGCAGTTCTTC.

This clone was counted a single time. The rearrangement uses TRBV10-2 and TRBJ2-5; possibly TRBD2 for D (6 bases). Trimming pared 11 bases from V and 5 bases from J, leaving 12 bases between. The CDR3 runs 11 residues. CDR1 is WSHSY and CDR2 is SAAADI in the germline V gene. CDR3 sequence: CAFPGGETQYF. The CDR3, as DNA: TGCGCCTTCCCCGGAGGGGAGACCCAGTACTTC.

J is TRBJ2-1 and V is TRBV7-9; D is undetermined. Germline V gives CDR1 SEHNR, CDR2 FQNEAQ (reference sequence). The CDR3 covers 12 residues. Trimming removed 2 bases from V and 8 bases from J, with 7 bases in between. Here the CDR3 DNA reads TGTGCCAGCAGCTTAATGGGCCATGAGCAGTTCTTC. It translates to CASSLMGHEQFF. The full variable domain, with the rest looked up from reference TRBV7-9 and TRBJ2-1, is DTGVSQNPRHKITKRGQNVTFRCDPISEHNRLYWYRQTLGQGPEFLTYFQNEAQLEKSRLLSDRFSAERPKGSFSTLEIQRTEQGDSAMYLCASSLMGHEQFFGPGTRLTVL.

The chain has TRBV2 and TRBJ1-5; TRBD1 agrees at 7 bases. This CDR3 is 14 amino acids long. V was clipped by 6 bases and J by 7 bases; unmatched bases: 9. CDR1 and CDR2 (germline): SNHLY, FYNNEI. DNA of the CDR3: TGTGCCAGCAGGGACAGGCAGGGCTACCAGCCCCAGCATTTT. It is translated as CASRDRQGYQPQHF. Full variable domain (outside the CDR3, taken from reference TRBV2 and TRBJ1-5): EPEVTQTPSHQVTQMGQEVILRCVPISNHLYFYWYRQILGQKVEFLVSFYNNEISEKSEIFDDQFSVERPDGSNFTLKIRSTKLEDSAMYFCASRDRQGYQPQHFGDGTRLSIL.

The chain links TRBV13 to TRBJ1-3; D perhaps matches TRBD1 (6 bases). CDR1 and CDR2 (germline): PRHDT, FYEKMQ (reference sequence). This CDR3 is built from 17 residues. V lost 7 bases and J 0 bases, leaving 19 bases between the germline ends. The CDR3 sequence is CASMPPRQALSGNTIYF. CDR3 coding DNA: TGTGCCAGCATGCCCCCCCGACAGGCGCTCTCTGGAAACACCATATATTTT.

The chain is built from TRBV7-2 and TRBJ2-3, with 9 bases lining up with TRBD2. The CDR3 loop spans 16 amino acids. Trimming removed 1 base from V and 3 bases from J; junction bases left unmatched: 5. CDR1 SGHTA and CDR2 FQGNSA come from the germline V gene. The CDR3 reads CASSLVVAGVTDTQYF. DNA for the CDR3: TGTGCCAGCAGCTTAGTAGTAGCGGGGGTGACAGATACGCAGTATTTT.

The chain employs TRBV14 and TRBJ1-1; a weak D match, TRBD1 (5 bases). This CDR3 contains 15 residues. The germline V gene has CDR1 SGHDN and CDR2 FVKESK. Trimming cost V 4 bases and J 4 bases, with 16 bases left between them. The CDR3 DNA follows: TGTGCCAGCAGCCGGAACCGGGGGACGGCCACTGAAGCTTTCTTT. Translating it yields CASSRNRGTATEAFF.

This chain uses TRBV7-8 with TRBJ2-5; D gene uncertain. Germline V CDR1 and CDR2: SGHVS, FQNEAQ. Trimming removed 2 bases at V and 2 bases at J, with 15 bases between. The CDR3 is 16 residues long. CDR3 bases: TGTGCCAGCAGCTTAACTCACCTACGATTACAAGAGACCCAGTACTTC. This codes for CASSLTHLRLQETQYF.

The chain links TRBV23-1 to TRBJ2-6; D is unclear. TRBV23-1 is annotated as an ORF whose role is uncertain. The CDR3 sequence is 14 residues long. V was pared by 8 bases and J by 4 bases, with 12 bases between. CDR3 sequence (DNA): TGCGCCAGCTCATCGGGTCCCGGGGCCAACGTCCTGACTTTC. Its translation: CASSSGPGANVLTF.

This clone was seen just once. The chain carries TRBV7-9 and TRBJ1-2; 10 bases are a match to TRBD1. Germline V CDR1 and CDR2: SEHNR, FQNEAQ (reference sequence). V shed 5 bases, J shed 5 bases, and the junction held 8 bases outside the gene matches. CDR3 length: 15 amino acids. CDR3 region: CASSKPGQGFYGYTF. In DNA, the CDR3 is TGTGCCAGCAGCAAACCGGGACAGGGGTTTTATGGCTACACCTTC.

V is TRBV2 and J is TRBJ1-5, with TRBD1 matching 9 bases. V was pared by 6 bases and J by 1 base, with 10 bases of the junction left unmatched. In germline, CDR1 is SNHLY, CDR2 FYNNEI. CDR3 length: 17 amino acids. The CDR3 DNA sequence: TGTGCCAGCAGCGGGGACAGGGCGTGGTCGAGCAATCAGCCCCAGCATTTT. Amino acid sequence: CASSGDRAWSSNQPQHF.

This chain connects TRBV7-8 to TRBJ2-7, with D possibly matching TRBD1 (5 bases). The CDR3 spans 16 residues. Per germline, CDR1 SGHVS and CDR2 FQNEAQ. V was cut by 5 bases and J by 2 bases, with 19 bases left in between. The CDR3 DNA sequence: TGTGCCAGCAGCATCGTCTGGGGCGGATCAACCTACGAGCAGTACTTC. It is translated as CASSIVWGGSTYEQYF.

Here the CDR3 DNA reads TGTGCCAGCAGTCGGGACCCCGAGGGCGCAGATACGCAGTATTTT. It is translated as CASSRDPEGADTQYF. The J gene is TRBJ2-3, the V gene TRBV2; the D gene could be TRBD1 or TRBD2 (5 bases each). The CDR3 has 15 residues. The germline CDR1 and CDR2 sequences are SNHLY and FYNNEI. V was trimmed by 5 bases and J by 4 bases, leaving 16 bases between them.

The chain carries TRBV7-2 and TRBJ2-7; TRBD2 aligns across 10 bases. CDR1 and CDR2 from the germline V gene are SGHTA and FQGNSA. V dropped 2 bases and J dropped 3; count of bases not matched to a gene: 10. The CDR3 runs 17 residues. The CDR3 region is CASSLHGPSGGIYEQYF. The CDR3 coding sequence is TGTGCCAGCAGCTTACATGGGCCTAGCGGGGGAATCTACGAGCAGTACTTC.

V is TRBV5-1 and J is TRBJ1-2; TRBD1 is a possible D gene (5 bases). The V gene lost 0 bases and the J gene lost 4 bases, with 22 bases spanning the gap. The CDR3 extends over 18 amino acids. Per germline, CDR1 SGHRS and CDR2 YFSETQ. The CDR3 DNA reads as TGCGCCAGCAGCTTGGCACCTACGGGACGCCTAATTAGCTATGGCTACACCTTC. It yields the protein CASSLAPTGRLISYGYTF.

This clone occurred once. The chain is built from TRBV7-9 and TRBJ2-7, with 12 nucleotides matching TRBD2. The CDR3 is 15 amino acids. Germline V CDR1 and CDR2: SEHNR, FQNEAQ (reference sequence). V lost 4 bases and J lost 2; bases outside the gene matches: 3. DNA for the CDR3: TGTGCCAGCAGCTCTACTAGCGGGGGGACCTACGAGCAGTACTTC. This gives the protein CASSSTSGGTYEQYF.

The chain combines TRBV7-9 with TRBJ2-7, with a tentative D call TRBD1 (6 bases). The germline gives CDR1 SEHNR, CDR2 FQNEAQ (reference sequence). CDR3 length: 15 amino acids. Trimming removed 5 bases from V and 2 bases from J, with 16 bases in between. CDR3 in amino acids: CASSPYREGAYEQYF. CDR3 nucleotides: TGTGCCAGCAGCCCATACAGGGAAGGGGCCTACGAGCAGTACTTC.